Below, one TCR beta chain is given with its context. This entry belongs to a study of control samples from healthy donors and cancer patients. The germline V and J ends were trimmed by 6 bases and 5 bases, with 32 bases remaining between them. This CDR3 is 20 amino acids long. Germline V lookup: CDR1 LNHDA, CDR2 SQIVND (reference sequence). Clones were read by immunoSEQ multiplex PCR, and TCRdb kept only the in-frame ones, dropping some. The data hold roughly 73,000 clones, with over 80% observed a single time. Sequencing was done on a sample of blood. The gene calls are TRBV19 and TRBJ1-5; D perhaps matches TRBD1 (6 bases). The source of this sequence is a woman aged 55-69 years in good health. The DNA for the CDR3 is TGTGCCAGTAGCCACGCACCCACAGGGAGGGTTAGAAAATACGATCAGCCCCAGCATTTT. Residues: CASSHAPTGRVRKYDQPQHF.